Following are 2 T cell receptor beta chains from one sample sequenced in a study of OX40 agonist ivuxolimab in advanced cancers. Generated by immunoSEQ multiplex PCR, the TCRdb table keeps only in-frame clones and is missing some. The repertoire holds 17,000 or so clones, with 70% to 90% as singletons. The material sequenced was CD4+ or CD8+ T cells sorted from blood, taken in a trial of the OX40 agonist ivuxolimab. All receptors derive from an adult with an advanced solid tumor such as melanoma, head and neck, liver or kidney cancer.

The genes are TRBV4-1 and TRBJ1-4; D gene uncertain. Germline-derived CDR1 and CDR2 are MGHRA and YSYEKL. V shed 1 base and J shed 6 bases, with 12 bases lying between them. The CDR3 has 15 residues. CDR3 amino acids: CASSQVVGGYEKLFF. CDR3 bases: TGCGCCAGCAGCCAAGTTGTCGGAGGTTATGAAAAACTGTTTTTT.

The V gene is TRBV4-1, the J gene TRBJ2-7, with D maybe TRBD1 (5 bases). V was clipped by 0 bases and J by 3 bases, with 9 bases between them. Germline lookup yields CDR1 MGHRA and CDR2 YSYEKL. The CDR3 spans 14 residues. The CDR3 DNA follows: TGCGCCAGCAGCCAAGAAGGACACTACTACGAGCAGTACTTC. Translation gives CASSQEGHYYEQYF.